These 9 T cell receptor beta chains were all obtained from the same sample, sequenced in a study of blood T cell repertoires in COVID-19. The repertoire was sequenced with immunoSEQ multiplex PCR; TCRdb's copy has only in-frame clones and lacks some. This sample yields about 320,000 clones, of which more than 90% are seen a single time; 3.5% to 5% belongs to the top ten. The sample consisted of PBMCs or T cells enriched from blood (not recorded which). These receptors all stem from a woman in her thirties who had been exposed to COVID-19.

The chain recombines TRBV19 with TRBJ1-5; D is undetermined. CDR1 is LNHDA and CDR2 is SQIVND in the germline V gene (reference sequence). V shed 1 base and J shed 0 bases, with 4 bases lying between them. CDR3 length equals 14 residues. CDR3 residues: CASSIAVSNQPQHF. In nucleotides, the CDR3 is TGTGCCAGTAGTATAGCAGTTAGCAATCAGCCCCAGCATTTT.

V usage is TRBV15 and J usage is TRBJ2-2; 9 nucleotides match TRBD2. J was trimmed by 4 bases and V by 2 bases; bases with no gene match: 8. The CDR3 is made up of 17 amino acids. Germline loops: CDR1 LNHNV, CDR2 YYDKDF (reference sequence). This chain's CDR3 is CATSRPRASGATGELFF. The CDR3 nucleotides read TGTGCCACCAGCAGACCGAGGGCTAGCGGGGCCACCGGGGAGCTGTTTTTT.

The chain carries TRBV19 and TRBJ1-6; 8 bases align to TRBD1. This CDR3 region has 14 residues. V was pared by 6 bases and J by 9 bases, with 7 bases of the junction left unmatched. Germline assignment: CDR1 LNHDA and CDR2 SQIVND (reference sequence). The CDR3 spells CASSLPGGSSPLHF. CDR3 sequence (DNA): TGTGCCAGTAGCTTGCCAGGGGGCTCTTCACCCCTCCACTTT.

In its sample, this clone was seen once. The chain carries TRBV7-2 and TRBJ2-1; 8 bases map to TRBD2. V lost 2 bases and J lost 12; bases outside the gene matches: 9. CDR1 is SGHTA and CDR2 is FQGNSA in the germline V gene. The CDR3 spans 14 residues. The DNA of the CDR3 is TGTGCCAGCAGCTTATCTCCTAGCGGGCACGGGCAGTTCTTC. Translated, it gives CASSLSPSGHGQFF.

The V call is TRBV7-9, the J call TRBJ1-2; no reliable D call. In germline, CDR1 is SEHNR, CDR2 FQNEAQ (reference sequence). The CDR3 is 14 residues long. Trimming removed 0 bases from V and 4 bases from J, with 9 bases in between. CDR3 in DNA: TGTGCCAGCAGCTTAGCGTCCGTTCTCTATGGCTACACCTTC. Amino acids: CASSLASVLYGYTF.

This clone was detected many times. The sample contains more than one DNA sequence encoding this CDR3. The rearrangement links TRBV18 to TRBJ1-1; the D gene is possibly TRBD1 (5 bases). Trimming shortened V by 4 bases and J by 1 base, and 7 bases separated the two germline ends. Germline values: CDR1 KGHSH, CDR2 LQKENI. This CDR3 region has 13 residues. CDR3 in DNA: TGTGCCAGCTCACGGCAGGGGAACACTGAAGCTTTCTTT. Translation gives CASSRQGNTEAFF.

A word on this clone: One end of the junction fails to match germline, which may point to a read error. V is TRBV4-2 and J is TRBJ2-1; 7 nucleotides line up with TRBD2. Per germline, CDR1 LGHNA and CDR2 YNFKEQ. CDR3 length equals 15 residues. In DNA form, the CDR3 reads TGTGCCAGCACCCAAGTTGGGACTAATTACAATGAGCAGTTCTTC. It yields the protein CASTQVGTNYNEQFF.

The rearrangement joins TRBV28 to TRBJ1-4, with 9 bases fitting TRBD1. Germline assignment: CDR1 MDHEN and CDR2 SYDVKM. After removal of 4 bases from V and 4 bases from J, the junction contained 4 bases not matched to a gene. This CDR3 is built from 15 residues. CDR3 sequence: CASSSPTGGNEKLFF. The CDR3 nucleotides read TGTGCCAGCAGTTCGCCGACAGGGGGTAATGAAAAACTGTTTTTT.

The chain recombines TRBV18 with TRBJ2-1, with TRBD1 matching 8 bases. The CDR3 runs to 13 residues. The J segment lost 9 bases and the V segment lost 3 bases, leaving 4 bases of the junction unmatched. Germline V gene data show CDR1 as KGHSH and CDR2 as LQKENI. CDR3: CASSPRTGPEQFF. The CDR3 nucleotides are TGTGCCAGCTCACCCAGGACAGGGCCTGAGCAGTTCTTC.